This T cell receptor beta chain was identified during a study of cytomegalovirus exposure and HLA in healthy donors. The CDR3 runs to 14 residues. Germline loops: CDR1 MNHNS, CDR2 SASEGT. The V and J ends lost 6 bases and 0 bases respectively, with 11 bases between them. Regarding this clone: Its specificity is not known.

Study conclusions and caveats: Reports credit the classifier with highly specific, highly sensitive diagnosis of cytomegalovirus status. According to a subsequent analysis, TCR clusters identified in the first cohort showed a tendency to co-occur across the 120 validation repertoires.

The method was immunoSEQ multiplex PCR; TCRdb's version includes in-frame clones alone and lacks a portion of them. Found here are 120,000 or so clones, around nine tenths of them singletons; the top ten hold 1.5% to 2%. The source is a woman between 18 and 30 years old in good health and CMV-seronegative. The chain combines TRBV6-1 with TRBJ1-1, with no clear D. Sequencing input: PBMCs. The CDR3 coding sequence is TGTGCCAGCAGCCCGACTGAGCTGAACACTGAAGCTTTCTTT. Amino acids: CASSPTELNTEAFF.